One and the same sample provided the 7 T cell receptor beta chains below, sequenced in a study of Graves' ophthalmopathy and Graves' hyperthyroidism. As the template, RNA transcripts were used to amplify TCR beta CDR3 regions. The workflow started with a first-round RT-PCR run with HTBI primers and then moved on to a second-round multiplex PCR. Via MiXCR, TCRdb re-called the multiplex PCR reads, giving one row per CDR3 protein. The sample yields almost 750,000 distinct CDR3 sequences, roughly 40% seen once. Sequenced sample: peripheral blood. Receptor source: an adult man with Graves' ophthalmopathy.

CDR3 residues: CASSYLGGGANVLTF. In DNA form, the CDR3 reads TGTGCCAGCAGTTACCTAGGAGGGGGGGCCAACGTCCTGACTTTC. This chain uses TRBV6-6 with TRBJ2-6, with D possibly TRBD2 on 6 matching bases. Germline lookup yields CDR1 MNHNY and CDR2 SVGAGI (reference sequence). V shed 2 bases and J shed 4 bases, with 9 bases lying between them. The CDR3 has 15 residues.

The sample holds a few counts of this clonotype. The gene calls are TRBV14 and TRBJ1-5; possible D gene TRBD1, 6 bases. Trimming stripped 0 bases from V and 0 bases from J, with 15 bases between. The CDR3 runs to 18 residues. Germline lookup yields CDR1 SGHDN and CDR2 FVKESK. The CDR3 DNA is TGTGCCAGCAGCCAAGAGGCAGTAGGGACACGTAGCAATCAGCCCCAGCATTTT. Translation gives CASSQEAVGTRSNQPQHF. The full variable domain, its missing parts supplied by reference TRBV14 and TRBJ1-5, is EAGVTQFPSHSVIEKGQTVTLRCDPISGHDNLYWYRRVMGKEIKFLLHFVKESKQDESGMPNNRFLAERTGGTYSTLKVQPAELEDSGVYFCASSQEAVGTRSNQPQHFGDGTRLSIL.

This clonotype occurred a few times. The rearrangement links TRBV9 to TRBJ1-4; no clear D. There are 17 residues in the CDR3. The V end lost 0 bases, the J end lost 5 bases, and 17 bases lay between the germline ends. The germline V gene encodes CDR1 SGDLS and CDR2 YYNGEE. CDR3 amino acids: CASSVDIQQRINEKLFF. DNA for the CDR3: TGTGCCAGCAGCGTAGATATACAACAGAGGATAAATGAAAAACTGTTTTTT.

This sequence joins TRBV2 and TRBJ1-2; no clear D gene. The V end was cut by 4 bases, the J end by 3 bases, with 18 bases between. Germline V gene lookup returns CDR1 SNHLY and CDR2 FYNNEI. CDR3 length equals 16 residues. CDR3 nucleotide sequence: TGTGCCAGCAGTGCTAGGGCCTCCTCCGGGGACTATGGCTACACCTTC. Its protein is CASSARASSGDYGYTF.

The chain uses TRBV20-1 and TRBJ1-5; a weak D match, TRBD1 (5 bases). CDR1 DFQATT and CDR2 SNEGSKA come from the germline V gene (reference sequence). V was cut by 3 bases and J by 0 bases, with 15 bases left in between. The CDR3 totals 16 residues. CDR3: CSARVGGVHSNQPQHF. DNA for the CDR3: TGCAGTGCTAGGGTGGGGGGAGTCCATAGCAATCAGCCCCAGCATTTT.

For this clonotype: Given a much more abundant clone one base away, this may be a read error. The CDR3 sequence: CASSFTGHQETQYF. The CDR3 DNA is TGTGCCAGCAGTTTTACGGGGCACCAAGAGACCCAGTACTTC. The rearrangement links TRBV6-2 or TRBV6-3 to TRBJ2-5; the D gene could be TRBD1 or TRBD2 (5 bases each). Germline V gene data show CDR1 as MNHEY and CDR2 as SVGEGT. The V end lost 4 bases, the J end lost 0 bases, and 9 bases lay between the germline ends. The CDR3 length is 14 residues.

The genes are TRBV20-1 and TRBJ1-1, with D possibly matching TRBD1 (6 bases). With 3 bases removed from V and 1 base from J, the gap between germline ends came to 15 bases. The CDR3 spans 15 residues. Germline CDR1 DFQATT, CDR2 SNEGSKA (reference sequence). The CDR3 is CSASYGTGKNTEAFF. CDR3 sequence (DNA): TGCAGTGCTAGCTACGGCACAGGGAAGAACACTGAAGCTTTCTTT.